The following is a T cell receptor beta chain sequence with its context. Its target is unknown. The data derive from a study of vaccination and CD4 T cells after COVID-19. For the study at large: Diagnosis preceded the drawing of post-COVID samples by a median about 98 days (range 35 to 161). Overlapping spike peptides of SARS-CoV-2, HCoV-NL63, HCoV-OC43 and HCoV-229E stimulated the cells. Study results and caveats: Apart from involving relatively few convalescent patients, the work omitted early post-infection timepoints.

The CDR3 loop spans 19 amino acids. CDR1 is SEHNR, CDR2 FQNEAQ, per germline (reference sequence). V shed 1 base and J 4 bases; nucleotides not matched to a gene: 10. Treatment indicated: approximately 9-day PBMC culture with coronavirus spike peptide pools or control peptides (ViraFEST assay). Alongside 7.5 to 10 IU/ml IL-2 and approximately 9.3 ug/ml peptide pools, PBMCs were cultured at a few million per well. The Oncomine TCR Beta short-read assay was what sequenced the DNA obtained from cultured CD4+ T cells. Each CDR3 protein is one row after TCRdb ran MiXCR on the PCR reads. This sample carries under 5,500 distinct CDR3 sequences, 65% to 80% of them seen once, and the ten largest clones take around 49%.

This chain uses TRBV7-9 with TRBJ2-5; 15 bases align to TRBD2. Specimen: CD4+ T cells from blood, cultured in vitro. The source is a human donor who had recovered from COVID-19. CDR3 nucleotides: TGTGCCAGCAGCTTAGGGAGGTGGACTAGCGGGGGGGCAGGAGAGACCCAGTACTTC. It translates to CASSLGRWTSGGAGETQYF.